Here is one TCR beta chain with its context. The data are from a study of T cells in localized non-small cell lung cancer. Only in-frame clones appear in the TCRdb table, and some are missing; sequencing was by immunoSEQ multiplex PCR. The sample has more than 20,000 clones; over 75% are singletons. This CDR3 has 16 amino acids. The germline gives CDR1 SGHVS, CDR2 FQNEAQ. The V end was cut by 4 bases, the J end by 8 bases, with 20 bases between. This chain links TRBV7-8 with TRBJ2-2; D assignment may be TRBD1 or TRBD2 (5 bases each). The sample consisted of peripheral blood, taken before any cancer treatment. The clonotype was recovered from a male donor at least 60 years old with stage I squamous cell lung carcinoma. The CDR3 spells CASSYGTSSGIGELFF. Written as DNA, the CDR3 is TGTGCCAGCAGCTACGGGACGTCGAGCGGCATAGGGGAGCTGTTTTTT.